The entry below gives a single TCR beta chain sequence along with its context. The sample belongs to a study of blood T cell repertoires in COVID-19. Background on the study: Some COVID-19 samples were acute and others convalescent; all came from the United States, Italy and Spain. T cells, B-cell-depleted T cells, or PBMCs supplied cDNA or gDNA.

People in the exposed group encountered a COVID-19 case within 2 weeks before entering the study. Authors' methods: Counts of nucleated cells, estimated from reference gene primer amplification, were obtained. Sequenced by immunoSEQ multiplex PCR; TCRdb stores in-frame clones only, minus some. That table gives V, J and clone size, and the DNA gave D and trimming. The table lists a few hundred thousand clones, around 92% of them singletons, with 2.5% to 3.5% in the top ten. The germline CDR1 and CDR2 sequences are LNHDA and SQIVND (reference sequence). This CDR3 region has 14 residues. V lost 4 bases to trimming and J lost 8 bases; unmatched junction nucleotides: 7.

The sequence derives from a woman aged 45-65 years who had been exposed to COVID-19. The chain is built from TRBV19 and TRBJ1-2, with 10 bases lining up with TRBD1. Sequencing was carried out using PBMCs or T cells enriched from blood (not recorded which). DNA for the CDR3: TGTGCCAGTAGTACAGACCGGGACAGGGGAGGCTACACCTTC. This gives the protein CASSTDRDRGGYTF.